The next 8 T cell receptor beta chains were all read from a single sample in a study of blood T cell repertoires in COVID-19. Data came from immunoSEQ multiplex PCR; TCRdb stores just in-frame clones and leaves some out. The sample records about 120,000 clones, just under 90% being singletons. Sequencing was done on a sample of peripheral blood. All receptors come from a woman aged 50 to 60 with acute or convalescent COVID-19.

This clone has just one count. The gene calls are TRBV7-2 and TRBJ2-3, with a tentative D call TRBD1 (5 bases). The CDR3 runs 17 residues. Germline-derived CDR1 and CDR2 are SGHTA and FQGNSA. V dropped 4 bases and J dropped 4 bases, with 21 bases sitting between them. The CDR3 DNA is TGTGCCAGCAGCTCTGCACCCAGGGAAATAAGGGCAGATACGCAGTATTTT. Amino acid sequence: CASSSAPREIRADTQYF. The full variable domain, its missing parts supplied by reference TRBV7-2 and TRBJ2-3, is GAGVSQSPSNKVTEKGKDVELRCDPISGHTALYWYRQSLGQGLEFLIYFQGNSAPDKSGLPSDRFSAERTGGSVSTLTIQRTQQEDSAVYLCASSSAPREIRADTQYFGPGTRLTVL.

The CDR3 nucleotides read TGTGCCATCAGTGGTCTAGCGGGGGACTCCTACGAGCAGTACTTC. This sequence encodes CAISGLAGDSYEQYF. V and J are TRBV10-3 and TRBJ2-7, with TRBD2 matching over 10 bases. From germline, CDR1 is ENHRY and CDR2 SYGVKD. V shed 4 bases, J shed 0 bases, and the junction held 3 bases outside the gene matches. CDR3 length: 15 residues.

This chain joins TRBV7-9 and TRBJ2-1; 9 bases map to TRBD1. CDR3 length: 14 residues. Trimming at V came to 6 bases and at J to 12 bases, leaving 12 bases not matched to a gene. The germline gives CDR1 SEHNR, CDR2 FQNEAQ (reference sequence). The DNA of the CDR3 is TGTGCCAGCAGTTCCCCGGGACAGGGATCGTGGCAGTTCTTC. This encodes CASSSPGQGSWQFF.

V and J are TRBV16 and TRBJ1-1; no clear D gene. Germline V gene sequence: CDR1 KGHSY, CDR2 FQNENV. Trimming pared 4 bases from V and 0 bases from J, leaving 12 bases between. The CDR3 covers 15 residues. CDR3 coding DNA: TGTGCCAGCAGCCCAATACAGTCCATGAACACTGAAGCTTTCTTT. This encodes CASSPIQSMNTEAFF. The complete variable domain, with remaining parts taken from reference TRBV16 and TRBJ1-1, reads GEEVAQTPKHLVRGEGQKAKLYCAPIKGHSYVFWYQQVLKNEFKFLISFQNENVFDETGMPKERFSAKCLPNSPCSLEIQATKLEDSAVYFCASSPIQSMNTEAFFGQGTRLTVV.

The rearrangement uses TRBV4-2 and TRBJ2-2, with 8 nucleotides matching TRBD2. V shed 1 base, J shed 4 bases, and the junction held 5 bases outside the gene matches. CDR3 length equals 16 residues. Germline values: CDR1 LGHNA, CDR2 YNFKEQ. The CDR3 sequence is CASSQGRGAGTGELFF. CDR3 in DNA: TGTGCCAGCAGCCAAGGGCGGGGGGCTGGCACCGGGGAGCTGTTTTTT.

Worth noting for this clone: Mismatch with germline at one junction end may stem from a read error. The chain links TRBV20-1 to TRBJ2-5; 10 positions match TRBD2. The CDR3 is 14 residues long. CDR1 is DFQATT, CDR2 SNEGSKA, per germline (reference sequence). In DNA, the CDR3 is TGCAGTGCTAGTAGCGGGGGGTCTCAAGGGACCCAGTACTTC. This translates into CSASSGGSQGTQYF.

This chain links TRBV4-1 with TRBJ2-1; 8 bases fit TRBD2. V lost 1 base and J lost 8; bases outside the gene matches: 13. The germline gives CDR1 MGHRA, CDR2 YSYEKL. The CDR3 consists of 17 residues. DNA for the CDR3: TGCGCCAGCAGCCAAGGATTTAGTGGGACTAGGGTCTATGAGCAGTTCTTC. Translation gives CASSQGFSGTRVYEQFF.

This clone turned up a few times. The V and J genes are TRBV14 and TRBJ1-1, with D tentatively TRBD1 (5 bases). The CDR3 runs 19 residues. The V gene lost 4 bases and the J gene lost 0 bases, with 24 bases spanning the gap. CDR1 is SGHDN, CDR2 FVKESK, per germline. The CDR3 bases are TGTGCCAGCAGCCCCTTGATACCAAGGGGAGGAGAGATGAACACTGAAGCTTTCTTT. It specifies CASSPLIPRGGEMNTEAFF.